This TCR beta chain derives from a study of blood T cell repertoires in COVID-19 (dated by TCRdb to about 2020). With regard to the full study: Collaborator samples came from the United States, Italy and Spain and covered acute and convalescent phases of COVID-19. The material from the prospective study consisted of cDNA or gDNA derived from T cells, B-cell-depleted T cells, or PBMCs. Subjects who had been exposed to COVID-19, were actively infected with it, or had recovered from it provided the deeply sampled blood TCRbeta repertoires that made up the dataset. The repertoires were made available in a free public database intended to serve as a resource for research on the immune response to SARS-CoV-2. Samples were obtained from the ongoing ImmuneRACE study (first 160 participants) and from roughly 1,300 subjects provided by 6 global collaborators. A de-identified subject ID, COVID-19 status, age in years and sex were almost always included in the sample metadata. Where HLA class I and class II types were available, the types were taken from metadata supplied by the sample provider, not from assay-based typing. What the study reported, not specific to this receptor: Clinical and demographic metadata were provided uncurated, with the amount varying by source and participant.

Cut back by 2 bases and 11 bases, the V and J ends lie 13 bases apart. The CDR3 has 13 amino acids, counting the end cysteine and phenylalanine. The sequence is cut down to CDR3 DNA, 39 bases in frame from base 1. Sequences GTSNPN (CDR1) and SVGIG (CDR2) are obtained from the germline V gene (reference sequence). Turning to this clone: Its cognate antigen has yet to be identified. No base quality information exists; no much larger clone differs at one position.

Collaborating institutions collected whole blood in K2EDTA tubes following their own protocols. For TCRbeta analysis, collaborator samples were shipped as frozen whole blood, as isolated PBMCs, or as DNA extracted from either sample type. The immunoSEQ Assay, a bias-controlled multiplex PCR, was used to amplify TCRbeta CDR3 regions from genomic DNA. Per the authors' processing: The number of nucleated cells in each sample was estimated by amplification of reference gene primers within the assay. To quantify the absolute abundance of each unique TCRbeta CDR3 rearrangement, sequence reads were collapsed and filtered. For each sample, productive Simpson clonality was calculated as the square root of Simpson's diversity index across productive rearrangements. TCRdb took over this immuneACCESS table, retaining in-frame rearrangements with V and J assigned. Such tables are incomplete; in checked studies, under half of the missing clones stem from an unresolved V gene, and the remainder is unexplained. For V, J and clone size, that table is used; D and trimming come from the DNA. Present in this sample are about 260,000 clones, about nine tenths of which were seen just once. The ten top clones hold 3% to 4.5% of the sample.

The receptor comes from a woman in her thirties or forties with acute or convalescent COVID-19. The chain couples TRBV30 to TRBJ1-6; TRBD1 might be the D gene, on 6 matching bases. The sample was peripheral blood. The CDR3 protein sequence reads: CAWSWQGSAPLHF. The base sequence is TGTGCCTGGAGTTGGCAGGGGAGTGCACCCCTCCACTTT. This CDR3, with the reference TRBV30 and TRBJ1-6 proteins standing in past its ends, gives the full variable domain SQTIHQWPATLVQPVGSPLSLECTVEGTSNPNLYWYRQAAGRGLQLLFYSVGIGQISSEVPQNLSASRPQDRQFILSSKKLLLSDSGFYLCAWSWQGSAPLHFGNGTRLTVT.